This T cell receptor (beta chain) stems from a study of T cell responses to AZD1222 COVID-19 vaccine. Findings and caveats of the study: Targeting of unmutated variant regions was reportedly seen in nearly half of spike-specific TCRs. Just six people given AZD1222 tested seropositive at baseline. The study found vaccine-associated CD4 TCRs spanning spike, dominant at 160-218 and 743-854.

Comments on this clone: Its target is not known.

Produced via immunoSEQ multiplex PCR; TCRdb's table is partial and in-frame only. This sample has about 180,000 clones, with over 90% found just once. Sequenced here: peripheral blood, sampled 28 days after the second AZD1222 dose. The receptor's source is an adult who received the AZD1222 COVID-19 vaccine.

The CDR3 loop reads CSASGSTGKSYEQYF. CDR3 sequence (DNA): TGCAGTGCTAGTGGGTCGACAGGGAAATCCTACGAGCAGTACTTC. The chain uses TRBV20-1 and TRBJ2-7; 7 nucleotides agree with TRBD1. V was pared by 3 bases and J by 1 base, with 9 bases of the junction left unmatched. Germline CDR1 is DFQATT and CDR2 is SNEGSKA (reference sequence). The CDR3 covers 15 residues.